The sequence of this T cell receptor beta chain was determined in a study of blood T cell repertoires in COVID-19. Clones were sequenced by immunoSEQ multiplex PCR, and TCRdb holds only the in-frame ones, with some missing. The table lists hundreds of thousands of clones, roughly 85% of them singletons. After removal of 0 bases from V and 6 bases from J, the junction contained 5 bases not matched to a gene. The CDR3 extends over 13 amino acids. Germline V gene sequence: CDR1 GTSNPN, CDR2 SVGIG (reference sequence). This clonotype was sampled from a woman aged 45 to 65 with acute COVID-19. The rearrangement uses TRBV30 and TRBJ2-7, with TRBD1 matching 7 bases. The material sequenced was PBMCs or T cells enriched from blood (not recorded which). CDR3 DNA: TGTGCCTGGAGTGTACTCAAGGGGGCCGAGCAGTACTTC. This translates into CAWSVLKGAEQYF.